The subject of this entry is one TCR beta chain. Its antigen is currently unknown. PCR employed 60 Vbeta and 13 Jbeta primers. Produced via immunoSEQ multiplex PCR; TCRdb's table is partial and in-frame only. The table has hundreds of thousands of clones, 70% to 90% seen once. Per germline, CDR1 MNHNS and CDR2 SASEGT. CDR3 length: 15 amino acids. Trimming took off 3 bases at V and 3 bases at J, with 15 bases between the two ends. The source of the sample is a study of cytomegalovirus exposure and HLA in healthy donors. At the level of the study: An earlier analysis found 120 million or so unique TCR beta sequences from approximately 190 million T cells. Study-wide points: Common viral pathogens were later found to be apparently linked to several of the most significant clusters. Relative to equally common others, HLA-associated TCR beta chains showed greater clonal expansion in a later analysis. Available immune exposure information was restricted to CMV serostatus only.

The sequencing sample was made of PBMCs. This receptor was identified in a girl aged 2-10 years in good health and CMV-seronegative. The rearrangement joins TRBV6-1 to TRBJ2-7; D is uncertain. The chain's CDR3 is CASSDMGAAGYEQYF. The CDR3 nucleotides read TGTGCCAGCAGTGATATGGGTGCAGCAGGCTACGAGCAGTACTTC.